The 29 T cell receptor beta chains below were found in one sample sequenced in a study of glioma-infiltrating T cells after dendritic cell vaccination (dated by TCRdb to 2015 to 2016). According to the study, the label for this sample's time point signals: after dendritic cell vaccination, including at tumor progression/relapse. Preparation of the library involved the immunoSEQ multiplex PCR assay. Entries here come from immuneACCESS through TCRdb and include only in-frame sequences with V and J called. Some clones fail to appear in such tables; in the studies checked, an unresolved V gene covers under half of the shortfall, and the cause of the remainder is unknown. This sample has 50,000 to 65,000 clones in its table, and about 84% of those were observed once. About 8.3% of the sample is taken by the ten largest. Sequenced here: blood, sampled after dendritic cell vaccination. The receptor source for this set is a human donor with glioblastoma.

V and J are TRBV2 and TRBJ1-6, with no clear D. Per germline, CDR1 SNHLY and CDR2 FYNNEI. The CDR3 sequence is 13 residues long. V was trimmed by 6 bases and J by 7 bases, leaving 10 bases between them. The CDR3 DNA sequence: TGTGCCAGCAGATGGGTGGAGAATTCACCCCTCCACTTT. This sequence encodes CASRWVENSPLHF.

This chain uses TRBV7-2 with TRBJ1-2; D might be TRBD1 (6 bases). This CDR3 is built from 13 residues. V lost 6 bases and J 4 bases, leaving 12 bases between the germline ends. Germline V gene data show CDR1 as SGHTA and CDR2 as FQGNSA. Here the CDR3 reads CASSLGAAYGYTF. In DNA form, the CDR3 reads TGTGCCAGCAGTCTGGGGGCGGCCTATGGCTACACCTTC.

The V gene is TRBV4-3, the J gene TRBJ1-2; a weak D match, TRBD1 (6 bases). The ends were cut back, 0 bases at V and 5 bases at J, with 13 bases in the middle. The CDR3 is 15 amino acids. Germline V gene lookup returns CDR1 LGHNA and CDR2 YSLEER. The CDR3 region is CASSQERGRGYGYTF. The CDR3 coding sequence is TGCGCCAGCAGCCAAGAAAGAGGCAGGGGTTATGGCTACACCTTC.

To note about this clone: Germline and junction disagree at one end, which may indicate a read error. This chain joins TRBV7-2 and TRBJ2-3; 9 positions match TRBD2. The CDR3 is 14 amino acids. CDR1 SGHTA and CDR2 FQGNSA come from the germline V gene. CDR3 loop: CASSLAGHTDTQYF. CDR3 nucleotides: TGTGCCAGCAGCCTAGCGGGGCACACAGATACGCAGTATTTT.

The rearrangement links TRBV27 to TRBJ1-5; possibly TRBD1 for D (6 bases). V was shortened by 5 bases and J by 2 bases, with 16 bases between the two germline ends. Germline assignment: CDR1 MNHEY and CDR2 SMNVEV (reference sequence). The length of the CDR3 is 16 residues. CDR3 region: CASSATGIVGNQPQHF. The CDR3 coding sequence is TGTGCCAGCAGTGCCACAGGGATCGTGGGCAATCAGCCCCAGCATTTT.

The V and J genes are TRBV11-1 and TRBJ2-7; D might be TRBD2 (5 bases). CDR3 size: 14 residues. The germline V and J ends were trimmed by 1 base and 5 bases, with 12 bases remaining between them. In germline, CDR1 is SGHAT, CDR2 FQDESV (reference sequence). The CDR3 region is CASSLEDLGNEQYF. The CDR3 DNA reads TGTGCCAGCAGCTTAGAAGACCTCGGGAACGAGCAGTACTTC.

The sample holds one count of this clone. This chain joins TRBV2 and TRBJ1-6; D may be TRBD1 (5 bases). V was trimmed by 3 bases and J by 7 bases, leaving 10 bases between them. The length of the CDR3 is 14 residues. Per germline, CDR1 SNHLY and CDR2 FYNNEI. CDR3 loop: CASSDAGINSPLHF. DNA of the CDR3: TGTGCCAGCAGTGACGCAGGGATAAATTCACCCCTCCACTTT.

J is TRBJ2-5 and V is TRBV14; TRBD2 aligns across 8 bases. V gave up 2 bases and J gave up 1 base; unmatched junction bases: 3. The CDR3 is 15 residues long. Germline assignment: CDR1 SGHDN and CDR2 FVKESK. The CDR3 protein is CASSQPAGVQETQYF. CDR3 coding DNA: TGTGCCAGCAGCCAACCAGCGGGAGTCCAAGAGACCCAGTACTTC.

The chain combines TRBV7-9 with TRBJ2-1, with 7 nucleotides matching TRBD2. Unmatched junction bases numbered 6, after V lost 4 bases and J lost 6 bases. The CDR3 extends over 14 amino acids. Per the germline V gene, CDR1 is SEHNR and CDR2 is FQNEAQ (reference sequence). The chain's CDR3 is CASSWAGEANEQFF. The CDR3 DNA reads as TGTGCCAGCAGCTGGGCGGGGGAAGCCAATGAGCAGTTCTTC.

The chain carries TRBV6-1 and TRBJ1-2, with D hard to call. In germline, CDR1 is MNHNS, CDR2 SASEGT. CDR3 length: 15 residues. V was trimmed by 3 bases and J by 6 bases, leaving 17 bases between them. CDR3 residues: CASSDRGRNVHGYTF. The CDR3 DNA sequence: TGTGCCAGCAGTGATCGGGGTAGGAACGTTCATGGCTACACCTTC.

The chain carries TRBV9 and TRBJ2-2, with D tentatively TRBD2 (5 bases). The CDR3 is made up of 14 amino acids. Germline V gives CDR1 SGDLS, CDR2 YYNGEE. The ends were cut back, 4 bases at V and 5 bases at J, with 12 bases in the middle. The CDR3 loop reads CASSPQSGTGELFF. DNA for the CDR3: TGTGCCAGCAGCCCCCAGTCGGGAACCGGGGAGCTGTTTTTT.

Only one count was recorded for this clone. V usage is TRBV5-6 and J usage is TRBJ1-2; 7 nucleotides match TRBD1. The CDR3 has 13 residues. CDR1 is SGHDT and CDR2 is YYEEEE in the germline V gene. Unmatched junction bases numbered 5, after V lost 5 bases and J lost 4 bases. CDR3 in DNA: TGTGCCAGCAGGCGGACAGGCGGCTATGGCTACACCTTC. This sequence encodes CASRRTGGYGYTF.

The chain uses TRBV29-1 and TRBJ1-5, with D possibly matching TRBD1 (6 bases). The CDR3 length is 15 residues. The germline CDR1 and CDR2 sequences are SQVTM and ANQGSEA. V lost 6 bases to trimming and J lost 2 bases, with 17 bases between them. The CDR3 is CSVAWTADGNQPQHF. CDR3 nucleotides: TGCAGCGTGGCTTGGACAGCCGACGGCAATCAGCCCCAGCATTTT.

This clone was counted a few times. The rearrangement joins TRBV5-1 to TRBJ1-4; TRBD1 aligns across 7 bases. This CDR3 spans 16 amino acids. The V segment lost 4 bases and the J segment 0 bases; nucleotides outside the gene matches: 6. CDR1 and CDR2 (germline): SGHRS, YFSETQ. The CDR3 loop is CASSPQGVTTNEKLFF. As DNA, the CDR3 is TGCGCCAGCAGCCCCCAGGGGGTAACAACTAATGAAAAACTGTTTTTT. The full variable domain, rest sourced from reference TRBV5-1 and TRBJ1-4, is KAGVTQTPRYLIKTRGQQVTLSCSPISGHRSVSWYQQTPGQGLQFLFEYFSETQRNKGNFPGRFSGRQFSNSRSEMNVSTLELGDSALYLCASSPQGVTTNEKLFFGSGTQLSVL.

This clone was seen once. The J gene is TRBJ1-1, the V gene TRBV18; D is undetermined. Trimming left V 2 bases short and J 0 bases short, with 4 bases between. CDR1 is KGHSH and CDR2 is LQKENI in the germline V gene. The length of the CDR3 is 13 residues. CDR3 loop: CASSPVMNTEAFF. As DNA, the CDR3 is TGTGCCAGCTCACCAGTCATGAACACTGAAGCTTTCTTT.

The CDR3 region has the DNA TGTGCCAGCACCAAATTCGTTCTAGCGGGGCCACCAGATACGCAGTATTTT. Translating gives CASTKFVLAGPPDTQYF. This chain joins TRBV7-3 and TRBJ2-3, with 9 bases that match TRBD2. Germline assignment: CDR1 SGHTA and CDR2 FQGTGA. CDR3 length equals 17 residues. Unmatched junction bases numbered 15, after V lost 7 bases and J lost 4 bases.

The chain employs TRBV4-3 and TRBJ1-3; 7 positions agree with TRBD1. In germline, CDR1 is LGHNA, CDR2 YSLEER. J gave up 4 bases and V 4 bases, and 10 bases lay outside the gene matches. This CDR3 contains 16 residues. The CDR3 protein is CASSLTDRVRGNTIYF. DNA of the CDR3: TGCGCCAGCAGCCTGACAGACAGGGTACGGGGAAACACCATATATTTT.

This chain connects TRBV21-1 to TRBJ1-5. TRBV21-1 is assigned pseudogene status. The CDR3 consists of 14 residues. CDR3 DNA: TGTGCCAGCAGCAAACGAGCCGGAGGACAGCCCCAGCATTTT. Amino acids: CASSKRAGGQPQHF.

J is TRBJ1-5 and V is TRBV19; maybe TRBD1 (5 bases). The length of the CDR3 is 14 residues. The germline V gene has CDR1 LNHDA and CDR2 SQIVND (reference sequence). Trimming removed 7 bases at V and 4 bases at J, with 14 bases between. CDR3 region: CASTLRAENQPQHF. For the CDR3, the DNA is TGTGCCAGTACCCTCAGGGCGGAAAATCAGCCCCAGCATTTT.

Only a few counts were recorded for this clone. The V gene is TRBV5-4, the J gene TRBJ2-7; TRBD2 matches at 15 bases. Trimming removed 3 bases from V and 0 bases from J; junction bases left unmatched: 4. The CDR3 runs to 17 residues. Per germline, CDR1 SGHNT and CDR2 YYREEE (reference sequence). DNA of the CDR3: TGTGCCAGCAGCTCGGGACTAGCGGGGGGTTACTCCTACGAGCAGTACTTC. Encoded protein: CASSSGLAGGYSYEQYF.

This clone was recorded a few times. The genes are TRBV7-6 and TRBJ1-2, with D possibly matching TRBD1 (6 bases). The CDR3 length is 15 residues. Trimming removed 5 bases from V and 1 base from J, with 14 bases in between. Germline V gene lookup returns CDR1 SGHVS and CDR2 FNYEAQ. This chain's CDR3 is CASSPGTKNNYGYTF. CDR3 sequence (DNA): TGTGCCAGCAGCCCCGGGACAAAGAATAACTATGGCTACACCTTC. The complete variable domain, with remaining parts taken from reference TRBV7-6 and TRBJ1-2, reads GAGVSQSPRYKVTKRGQDVALRCDPISGHVSLYWYRQALGQGPEFLTYFNYEAQQDKSGLPNDRFSAERPEGSISTLTIQRTEQRDSAMYRCASSPGTKNNYGYTFGSGTRLTVV.

The chain links TRBV12-2 to TRBJ1-5; the D call in the table, TRBD1, was not verified against the DNA. TRBV12-2 is given as a pseudogene. The CDR3 totals 12 residues. CDR3 amino acids: CAMTDDNQPQHF. For the CDR3, the DNA is TGTGCGATGACAGATGACAATCAGCCCCAGCATTTT.

V usage is TRBV25-1 and J usage is TRBJ2-5; no clear D. The CDR3 covers 14 residues. With 3 bases removed from V and 5 bases from J, the gap between germline ends came to 13 bases. The V gene's germline CDR1 is MGHDK and CDR2 SYGVNS. Here the CDR3 DNA reads TGTGCCAGCAGTGATTCAGTGGTTTGGGAGACCCAGTACTTC. It translates to CASSDSVVWETQYF.

This clone came up once. No conserved phenylalanine or tryptophan ends this CDR3, so it is likely a read error. The DNA is left out, because the CDR3 cannot be placed on it with certainty; the CDR3 is given as TCRdb lists it. The rearrangement links TRBV28 to TRBJ2-7; TRBD1 is taken as the D call from the table, unchecked against the DNA. The germline CDR1 and CDR2 sequences are MDHEN and SYDVKM. The CDR3 length equals 8 residues, ends included. The CDR3: CASRNRGH.

J is TRBJ2-2 and V is TRBV18; D is ambiguous. V lost 2 bases to trimming and J lost 4 bases, with 11 bases between them. In germline, CDR1 is KGHSH, CDR2 LQKENI. The CDR3 has 15 residues. The CDR3 DNA reads TGTGCCAGCTCACCAGGGTGGGCAGTCACCGGGGAGCTGTTTTTT. Its protein is CASSPGWAVTGELFF.

This sequence joins TRBV5-4 and TRBJ1-5; 10 nucleotides match TRBD1. The CDR3 loop spans 17 amino acids. CDR1 and CDR2 from the germline V gene are SGHNT and YYREEE (reference sequence). After removal of 0 bases from V and 7 bases from J, the junction contained 10 bases not matched to a gene. The CDR3 spells CASSLGPLTGGGQPQHF. The CDR3 nucleotides are TGTGCCAGCAGCTTGGGCCCCCTGACAGGGGGCGGCCAGCCCCAGCATTTT.

V and J are TRBV5-4 and TRBJ1-1; 7 bases fit TRBD1. Trimming cost V 4 bases and J 1 base; bases outside gene matches: 7. CDR3 size: 15 residues. Per germline, CDR1 SGHNT and CDR2 YYREEE (reference sequence). The CDR3 region is CASSPPRQGNTEAFF. As DNA, the CDR3 is TGTGCCAGCAGCCCCCCCCGACAGGGGAACACTGAAGCTTTCTTT.

The chain has TRBV30 and TRBJ1-6; 7 nucleotides match TRBD1. The germline CDR1 and CDR2 sequences are GTSNPN and SVGIG (reference sequence). The V and J ends lost 1 base and 9 bases, in that order; junction bases with no gene match: 18. This CDR3 spans 18 amino acids. CDR3 coding DNA: TGTGCCTGGAGTGGGGAGGTACCAGGGGGTGTAAGAGGTTCACCCCTCCACTTT. It yields the protein CAWSGEVPGGVRGSPLHF.

The CDR3 is CASSVRTGEKLFF. CDR3 in DNA: TGTGCCAGCAGCGTCAGGACAGGGGAAAAACTGTTTTTT. V and J are TRBV9 and TRBJ1-4; 8 bases are shared with TRBD1. The CDR3 covers 13 residues. The V gene's germline CDR1 is SGDLS and CDR2 YYNGEE. The V segment lost 2 bases and the J segment 8 bases; nucleotides outside the gene matches: 2.